A selection of T cell receptor beta chains follows, all from one sample in a study of T cell changes during pregnancy in multiple sclerosis. Repertoires were generated with immunoSEQ multiplex PCR, while TCRdb's copy carries only in-frame clones and drops some. The sample consists of some 64,000 clones, about 92% of them appearing once. The sample consisted of peripheral blood, taken after pregnancy. Every receptor here comes from a female donor with multiple sclerosis, enrolled in a pregnancy study. Both conserved end residues are part of each CDR3. A D gene is named only where the DNA matches it firmly. For some rows the clone size is stated as once, few or many, or as a class when expanded; others skip it.

J,length,size,V,D,DNA,CDR3
TRBJ2-7,14,NA,TRBV5-1,NA,TGCGCCAGCAGCTTGGAGGAGGGTCCCTACGAGCAGTACTTC,CASSLEEGPYEQYF
TRBJ2-1,13,NA,TRBV7-8,TRBD2,TGTGCCAGCAGCTTACGACTAGCGGGAGAGGGGTTCTTC,CASSLRLAGEGFF
TRBJ2-3,16,NA,TRBV13,NA,TGTGCCAGCAGCGTCATAAAATCTACTAGCACAGATACGCAGTATTTT,CASSVIKSTSTDTQYF
TRBJ2-1,15,NA,TRBV18,TRBD2,TGTGCCAGCTCGACTAGCGGGAGCTCCTACAATGAGCAGTTCTTC,CASSTSGSSYNEQFF
TRBJ1-4,15,NA,TRBV5-1,NA,TGCGCCAGCAGCTTGGGACAACCCGTTAATGAAAAACTGTTTTTT,CASSLGQPVNEKLFF
TRBJ2-7,15,NA,TRBV5-5,TRBD2,TGTGCCAGCAGAGAAGGACTAGCGGGATCCTACGAGCAGTACTTC,CASREGLAGSYEQYF
TRBJ1-5,15,NA,TRBV7-2,TRBD1,TGTGCCAGCAGCCGACAGGGGTCTAGCAATCAGCCCCAGCATTTT,CASSRQGSSNQPQHF
TRBJ2-1,14,NA,TRBV7-9,NA,TGTGCCAGCAGCGCCAGGACAGGAGGGAATGAGCAGTTCTTC,CASSARTGGNEQFF
TRBJ2-2,11,NA,TRBV29-1,NA,TGCAGCGTGAGGAACACCGGGGAGCTGTTTTTT,CSVRNTGELFF
TRBJ2-1,15,NA,TRBV4-1,NA,TGCGCCAGCAGCCAAGAAGGAGGGCGAATCAATGAGCAGTTCTTC,CASSQEGGRINEQFF
TRBJ2-3,15,once,TRBV5-1,NA,TGCGCCAGCAGCTTCTCGACTCCCGACACAGATACGCAGTATTTT,CASSFSTPDTDTQYF
TRBJ2-4,15,NA,TRBV4-1,NA,TGCGCCAGCAGCCAAGGGTTGTCCGGCAAAAACATTCAGTACTTC,CASSQGLSGKNIQYF
TRBJ2-2,16,NA,TRBV18,TRBD2,TGTGCCAGCAAACCCCGGCTAGCGGAAGGCACCGGGGAGCTGTTTTTT,CASKPRLAEGTGELFF
TRBJ2-7,16,once,TRBV5-1,TRBD2,TGCGCCAGCAGACCCGACCCGGGGGGGAGCCCCTACGAGCAGTACTTC,CASRPDPGGSPYEQYF
TRBJ2-5,15,NA,TRBV19,TRBD2,TGTGCCAGTAGTATGACTAGCGGGAGTACCGAGACCCAGTACTTC,CASSMTSGSTETQYF
TRBJ2-2,13,NA,TRBV6-5,NA,TGTGCCAGCAGTTACTCACACCCCGGGGAGCTGTTTTTT,CASSYSHPGELFF
TRBJ2-5,17,NA,TRBV13,TRBD1,TGTGCCAGCAGCTTAAGGGTCGGGACAGTCGGTAGGGAGACCCAGTACTTC,CASSLRVGTVGRETQYF
TRBJ2-4,15,NA,TRBV7-6,TRBD2,TGTGCCAGCACCCCCGGAGCGGGAGTCAGAAACATTCAGTACTTC,CASTPGAGVRNIQYF
TRBJ1-1,17,few,TRBV27,TRBD1,TGTGCCAGCAGACTCGGGACAGGGGTTTTAGGGAACACTGAAGCTTTCTTT,CASRLGTGVLGNTEAFF
TRBJ2-7,13,once,TRBV30,NA,TGTGCCTGGAGTAACATCGGGGGGCGAGAGCAGTACTTC,CAWSNIGGREQYF
TRBJ2-5,15,NA,TRBV6-5,NA,TGTGCCAGCAGTCCAACAGGGTTGCCTCAAGAGACCCAGTACTTC,CASSPTGLPQETQYF
TRBJ1-1,14,NA,TRBV9,NA,TGTGCCAGCAGCGTAGCGGAACAGGGAATGCCAGCTTTCTTT,CASSVAEQGMPAFF
TRBJ1-3,18,NA,TRBV5-1,NA,TGCGCCAGCAGCCCGGAACCCTTGACAGCGAACTCTGGAAACACCATATATTTT,CASSPEPLTANSGNTIYF
TRBJ2-5,19,NA,TRBV14,NA,TGTGCCAGCAGCCAAGACGTCGGGAGGGGGCTAATCACCCAAGAGACCCAGTACTTC,CASSQDVGRGLITQETQYF
TRBJ2-2,16,NA,TRBV19,TRBD2,TGTGCCAGTACCAGCGGGAGCGCCCCGGGCACCGGGGAGCTGTTTTTT,CASTSGSAPGTGELFF
TRBJ2-1,17,NA,TRBV9,TRBD2,TGTGCCAGCAGCGCTCGTGGGGGACTAGCGGGATTTGATCCTCAGTTCTTC,CASSARGGLAGFDPQFF
TRBJ2-7,17,NA,TRBV2,TRBD2,TGTGCCAGCAGTTCGACCTCAGTCCAGCGGGGGTTCTCCGAGCAGTACTTC,CASSSTSVQRGFSEQYF
TRBJ1-2,14,NA,TRBV7-9,NA,TGTGCCAGCAGCTTTAGACAGACGGACTATGGCTACACCTTC,CASSFRQTDYGYTF
TRBJ2-7,18,NA,TRBV7-9,TRBD2,TGTGCCAGCAGCCTGAGCGGGAGGGCCTTTGGGAGTGCCTACGAGCAGTACTTC,CASSLSGRAFGSAYEQYF
TRBJ2-5,15,NA,TRBV6-4,TRBD2,TGTGCCAGCAGTGAGGCTAGCGGGAGTCTAGAGACCCAGTACTTC,CASSEASGSLETQYF
TRBJ2-3,13,once,TRBV28,NA,TGTGCCAGCAGTTTATGGTCAGCAGATACGCAGTATTTT,CASSLWSADTQYF
TRBJ2-7,13,NA,TRBV11-2,NA,TGTGCCAGCAGCTTAGCGGGTGCCTACGAGCAGTACTTC,CASSLAGAYEQYF
TRBJ1-2,13,NA,TRBV27,TRBD1,TGTGCCAGCAGTTTAACAGGGGGCTCTGGCTACACCTTC,CASSLTGGSGYTF